The TCR beta chain described here comes from a study of cytomegalovirus exposure and HLA in healthy donors (dated by TCRdb to the late 2010s). Background on the whole study: An earlier analysis of about 560 of the donors reported approximately 300 Gb of sequence data and 95 million to 140 million unique TCR beta sequences obtained from some 200 million T cells. An early release covering 500 to 750 HLA-typed donors comprised approximately 290 gigabases of sequencing data and around 86 million unique TCR sequences. The genetic ancestry cluster associated with self-reported Caucasian donors included 81% of the 398 genotyped donors. The aim of the study was to test whether cataloging public T cell receptors could identify signatures of past pathogen exposure. Using immunosequencing, the study profiled T cell repertoires from approximately 700 subjects and related those repertoires to cytomegalovirus serostatus. A separate validation cohort of 90 to 150 different subjects was used in addition to the 666-subject first cohort. To predict cytomegalovirus infection status, the study combined high-throughput TCR immunosequencing, statistical association of individual TCRs with disease status, and machine learning. A later analysis re-examined previously published TCR beta repertoires from 610 or so donors and added high-resolution HLA genotyping to investigate patterns of TCR occurrence. In the later analysis, no new phenotypic data were used to find candidate immune exposures; instead, reliance was placed on TCR beta sequences and their occurrence across donors. An earlier analysis of approximately 580 of the donors used high-throughput TCR beta sequencing to judge whether each TCR beta V gene segment behaved as functional or pseudogenic. Alongside the repertoire data, information on donor age, sex, ethnicity and CMV serostatus was compiled. Genome-wide SNP genotypes for about three fifths of the 666 donors were used in a later genetic analysis, which treated that subset as a discovery cohort. Every discovery cohort repertoire had been produced on one sequencing platform. Both class I and class II loci were covered by HLA typing, at four-digit resolution. The number of donors typed differed by locus, with about 629-630 for A, B, C, DRB1 and DQB1, more than 500 for DQA1, 600 to 610 for DPA1, and about 450 for DPB1. Four to six DR-DQ haplotypes were handled as single units for association and clustering, since linkage in the cohort was strong. Across 398 genotyped donors of the cohort, an average of roughly 250,000 unique TCR beta nucleotide sequences per donor were sequenced, and roughly 20% of those sequences were non-productive.

The cohort comprised 550 to 700 healthy bone marrow donors. All cohort members were sampled while nominally healthy, although unrecorded immune exposures were likely present. The donor tested CMV seropositive and was one of the 289 seropositive cohort members. Every donor gave a peripheral blood sample, and the peripheral blood mononuclear cells from that sample were used for TCR beta sequencing. The Qiagen DNeasy Blood Extraction Kit was used to extract genomic DNA from the blood cell samples. V sheds 0 bases and J sheds 7 bases, leaving 17 bases between their ends. Taken from cysteine to phenylalanine, the CDR3 has 16 residues. Here the CDR3 DNA is all that survives: 48 bases in frame from base 1. CDR1 SGHRS and CDR2 YFSETQ are derived from the germline V gene. The library relied on the immunoSEQ multiplex PCR assay. A mixture of 60 forward primers for TCR Vbeta segments and 13 reverse primers for TCR Jbeta segments was used in the multiplex PCR. The CDR3 region of rearranged TCR beta genes was amplified from genomic DNA by a multiplex PCR assay. The amplified TCR beta libraries were sequenced on the Illumina HiSeq System as 87-base-pair reads. The published analysis was carried out like this. A later analysis tallied 80 million to 95 million unique TCR beta chains across the 600 to 700 repertoires, and approximately 11 million of those chains were shared by two or more donors. To remove PCR and sequencing errors, raw reads were error-corrected and collapsed into unique sequences using a nearest-neighbor algorithm that merged closely related sequences. To assign V, D and J gene segments, CDR3 sequences were aligned to IMGT reference sequences. For a sequence to be retained, at least a six-nucleotide match to both a V gene segment and a J gene segment was required. A rearrangement was called productive if the CDR3 had no stop codons and remained in frame with V and J, and every other rearrangement was called non-productive. Following IMGT convention, CDR3 was defined as the stretch from the second conserved V-encoded cysteine to the conserved J-encoded phenylalanine. The earlier analysis of some 540 of the donors excluded any sequence lacking an unambiguous match to a single V gene segment. An earlier analysis of approximately 590 of the donors called V segments functional above 56.7% productive rearrangements and segregating when the between-donor standard deviation exceeded 5%. A statistical classification framework was built to diagnose cytomegalovirus status from the catalog of TCR beta chain sequences. A later analysis assigned V and J genes by comparing TCR nucleotide sequences with IMGT/GENE-DB human TR gene sequences. In a later analysis, CDR3 sequences and most-parsimonious VDJ recombination scenarios were assigned using the TCRdist pipeline. In a later analysis, each TCR beta chain was defined by its CDR3 amino acid sequence together with its V-gene family, and reads lacking a unique V-gene family were excluded. In a later analysis, several hundred highly shared, low-generation-probability nucleotide sequences were removed to address suspected cross-contamination and a sequencing artifact. In a later analysis, a clonal expansion index for each public chain was calculated from normalized within-repertoire ranks of inferred template counts. Generation probabilities in a later analysis came from a VDJ recombination model fitted to out-of-frame rearrangements, and those results were checked against IGoR. In a later analysis, hypergeometric tests were used to score TCR-TCR, TCR-HLA and TCR-CMV co-occurrence, with a repertoire-size bias correction applied to TCR pairs. False discovery rates were estimated in a later analysis by permuting HLA or CMV assignments 20 times. In a later analysis, co-occurring TCRs were grouped with DBSCAN, and TCRdist sequence similarity was added when clustering was performed within HLA-allele-positive subsets. Repertoires with fewer than 30,000 or more than 120,000 public chains were left out of co-occurrence clustering, as were about 5 repertoires with anomalous nucleotide sharing. The immuneACCESS repertoire file appears here via TCRdb, limited to in-frame rearrangements. These files lack a portion of the clones; in checked studies, under half of the deficit traces to unresolved V genes, and the cause of the others is not known. That table is the source of V, J and clone size, and D and trimming were worked out from the DNA. Across this sample there are 150,000 or so clones, with roughly 80% seen only once. 10% to 15% of the sample is taken by the ten largest.

Turning to this clone: Its specific antigen is unknown. The sample holds no much larger clone one base away, and base qualities are not on file.

Overall study results and their limits: A later genetic analysis associated a missense DCLRE1C variant with V-gene and J-gene trimming of TCR beta chains, and an independent cohort replicated the association. Because HLA typing was missing for some donors at each locus, association tests included only the typed subset. In a later analysis, several top co-occurrence clusters were reported to appear linked to parvovirus B19, influenza, CMV and Epstein-Barr virus. The sequencing pipeline was judged likely to have produced a cluster of highly shared sequence variants as a technical artifact. According to a later genetic analysis, donors in an Asian-associated ancestry cluster had fewer N-insertions in productive TCRs than the approximately 670-donor mean. According to the authors, the approach could potentially be generalized to other disease states and immunological phenotypes. A few of the identified cytomegalovirus-associated TCR beta chains were confirmed in vitro to be specific for cytomegalovirus antigens. Linkage disequilibrium might explain the correlated functional status among segregating V segments, but an unknown experimental factor could not be ruled out. In a later analysis, TCR association rates were found to vary across HLA loci, with the most associated TCRs seen for DRB1 alleles and the fewest for HLA-C alleles. For the cohort, immune exposure information was limited to CMV serostatus. Across donors, most TCR sequences were observed very rarely, whereas some public TCRs were present in many individuals. When HLA alleles, especially DR and DQ, strongly co-occurred, TCR associations were difficult to assign to individual alleles. The study listed 170 or so TCR beta chains as associated with cytomegalovirus. Some IMGT-functional V segments, including TRBV6-2 and TRBV6-3, could not be distinguished by the 87-base-pair reads and were therefore excluded. In a later analysis, most CMV-associated TCR beta chains were found to appear HLA-restricted, with HLA associations seemingly driven largely by CMV exposure. The classifier was reported to diagnose cytomegalovirus status with high specificity and sensitivity in both the original cohort and the validation cohort. An earlier analysis of approximately 590 of the donors showed that most TCR beta V segments appeared in productive rearrangements either about 90% or about 30% of the time, which broadly matched IMGT annotations. Specific HLA alleles were associated with 15,000 to 20,000 TCR beta sequences at a false discovery rate of 0.05 in a later analysis. Because counts were too low, about 18 rarely observed V segments, including chromosome 9 orphons, were left out of the earlier analysis of about 500 of the donors. A later analysis found that HLA-associated TCR beta chains were more clonally expanded and had lower generation probabilities than equally common non-associated chains. A further reported finding was that TCR beta sequences accurately predicted the HLA-A and HLA-B alleles for most subjects in the first cohort. The presence/absence analyses assumed that sequencing depth was roughly uniform across donors, and that assumption may not be true. This cohort had only TCR beta chains sequenced, and the lack of alpha or paired-chain data limited which features could be detected.

Recombination connected TRBV5-1 to TRBJ1-5; TRBD1 might be the D gene, on 6 matching bases. The receptor was derived from a man aged 35 to 55 in good health and CMV-seropositive. The sequenced material came from PBMCs. This receptor has the CDR3 CASSLGPQGTEQPQHF. The DNA reads TGCGCCAGCAGCTTGGGGCCACAGGGAACGGAACAGCCCCAGCATTTT.